This TCR beta chain is from a study of blood T cell repertoires in COVID-19. The wider study: Acute and convalescent COVID-19 samples came from the United States, Italy and Spain. T cells, B-cell-depleted T cells, or PBMCs supplied cDNA or gDNA.

CDR1 SGHVS and CDR2 FQNEAQ come from the germline V gene. The CDR3 is 15 amino acids. V was cut by 5 bases and J by 0 bases, with 14 bases left in between. Under the authors' procedure: Amplification with reference gene primers provided the estimates of nucleated cell counts. Profiled with immunoSEQ multiplex PCR; TCRdb holds only in-frame clones, not every one. The DNA gave D and trimming, while V, J and clone size come from that table. The sample yields 170,000 or so clones, roughly 89% seen once. Seattle researchers signed up patients amid active infection and tracked them longitudinally. What was sequenced was peripheral blood. The genes are TRBV7-8 and TRBJ2-7; D is perhaps TRBD1 (5 bases). This TCR derives from an older woman with COVID-19, enrolled during active disease. In DNA, the CDR3 is TGTGCCAGCAGCCGAGTGGACACCTTCTCCTACGAGCAGTACTTC. Amino acid sequence: CASSRVDTFSYEQYF. Full variable domain (missing parts from reference TRBV7-8 and TRBJ2-7): GAGVSQSPRYKVAKRGQDVALRCDPISGHVSLFWYQQALGQGPEFLTYFQNEAQLDKSGLPSDRFFAERPEGSVSTLKIQRTQQEDSAVYLCASSRVDTFSYEQYFGPGTRLTVT.